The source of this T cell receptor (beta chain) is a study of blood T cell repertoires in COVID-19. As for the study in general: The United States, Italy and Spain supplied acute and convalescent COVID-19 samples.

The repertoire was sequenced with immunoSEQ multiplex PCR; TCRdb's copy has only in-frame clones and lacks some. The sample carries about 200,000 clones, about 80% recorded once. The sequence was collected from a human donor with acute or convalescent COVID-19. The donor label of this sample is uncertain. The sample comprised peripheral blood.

CDR3 loop: CASSLAPLTVPGLAGEIHEQFF. The CDR3 DNA is TGTGCCAGCAGCTTAGCGCCTCTGACCGTACCGGGACTAGCGGGTGAGATTCATGAGCAGTTCTTC. The chain recombines TRBV7-2 with TRBJ2-1; 12 nucleotides line up with TRBD2. The CDR3 sequence is 22 residues long. The V gene end was trimmed by 0 bases and the J gene end by 8 bases; junction bases not matched to a gene: 23. CDR1 and CDR2 from the germline V gene are SGHTA and FQGNSA.